This TCR beta chain was observed in a study of T cell repertoires in cytomegalovirus infection. This clonotype came up a few times. The target antigen is unknown. TCRdb re-called the reads through MiXCR, storing one row per CDR3 protein. The sample lists fewer than 850,000 distinct CDR3 sequences; 29% were seen once. This CDR3 has 14 residues. J lost 4 bases, V lost 7 bases, and 9 bases had no gene match. Germline V lookup: CDR1 MNHEY, CDR2 SMNVEV (reference sequence). The TCR was taken from a human donor in good health (CMV status not recorded). Some clones in this sample may be carry-over from other donors' samples. V is TRBV27 and J is TRBJ2-7; 8 bases fit TRBD1. The sequenced sample was cultured CD8+ T cells from PBMCs, obtained from culture after CMV antigen stimulation. The CDR3 region has the DNA TGTGCCAGCACCCCGGGCAGGGGGCAGTACGAGCAGTACTTC. This codes for CASTPGRGQYEQYF.